Listed below are T cell receptor beta chains from one sample, sequenced in a study of patients and donors after allogeneic stem cell transplantation. TCRdb used MiXCR to reprocess the RT-PCR reads, holding one entry per CDR3 protein. The repertoire holds 800,000 to 1,000,000 distinct CDR3 sequences, with under 20% as singletons. The sample taken for sequencing was blood, either unsorted or a sorted T cell fraction (not recorded which). All receptors come from a human donor who was either an allogeneic HSCT recipient or a stem cell or donor lymphocyte infusion donor (not recorded which). It is not recorded whose cells these are; they may come from a transplant donor. The CDR3 runs from the conserved cysteine through the conserved F or W. Fields, in order: clone size, J gene, V gene, D gene, CDR3 DNA, CDR3 protein. D genes are given only for firm matches. Clone sizes are given selectively: once, few, many, or a class where the clone is expanded.

few TRBJ2-1 TRBV15 TRBD1 TGTGCCACCAGCAGAGATTTTCGGGGACAGGACAATGAGCAGTTCTTC CATSRDFRGQDNEQFF
- TRBJ2-3 TRBV9 TRBD1 TGTGCCAGCAGTCAGACAGGGGGCGTGGGAGATACGCAGTATTTT CASSQTGGVGDTQYF
once TRBJ2-5 TRBV27 - TGTGCCAGCAGTTTATCGATGCTCGGCAGGGGCCAAGAGACCCAGTACTTC CASSLSMLGRGQETQYF
many TRBJ2-3 TRBV12-3/TRBV12-4 TRBD2 TGTGCCAGCAGTCCGGGACTAGCGGGGGGATACACAGATACGCAGTATTTT CASSPGLAGGYTDTQYF
- TRBJ1-5 TRBV2 - TGTGTCACTCAGACCACGGATCAGCCCCAGCATTTT CVTQTTDQPQHF
- TRBJ2-4 TRBV4-2 TRBD2 TGTGCCAGCAGCCAAGGGGTGACTAGCGGGGAAAACATTCAGTACTTC CASSQGVTSGENIQYF
- TRBJ2-7 TRBV3-1 TRBD1 TGTGCCAGCAGCCAACGATCCTCAACAGGGGCCTACGAGCAGTACTTC CASSQRSSTGAYEQYF
- TRBJ2-1 TRBV18 - TGTGCCAGCACTCCCCAGGGAAATGAGCAGTTCTTC CASTPQGNEQFF
- TRBJ2-7 TRBV5-1 - TGCGCCAGCAGCTTGGGCGGGACAGATATAGACGAGCAGTACTTC CASSLGGTDIDEQYF
- TRBJ2-3 TRBV20-1 - TGCAGTGCTCAAAGGACAGTCCTGACGAAGGATACGCAGTATTTT CSAQRTVLTKDTQYF
- TRBJ1-5 TRBV6-1 - TGTGCCAGCCAGAAAAAAGTGCCAGCGAGCTTCTTTAGCAATCAGCCCCAGCATTTT CASQKKVPASFFSNQPQHF
- TRBJ1-5 TRBV2 - TGTGCCAGCAGTAGTAGCAGGGAAAGGCAGCCCCAGCATTTT CASSSSRERQPQHF
many TRBJ1-2 TRBV12-3/TRBV12-4 - TGTGCCAGCAGTTTCATCCCGGGGGGTTATGGCTACACCTTC CASSFIPGGYGYTF
- TRBJ2-1 TRBV9 - TGTGCCAGCAGCGAGTCCCCGTACAATGAGCAGTTCTTC CASSESPYNEQFF
many TRBJ1-1 TRBV5-1 - TGCGCCAGCCGTTACAGTCAGAACACTGAAGCTTTCTTT CASRYSQNTEAFF
- TRBJ2-7 TRBV20-1 TRBD2 TGCAGTGCTAGAGATCGGGCTAGCGGGTACGAGCAGTACTTC CSARDRASGYEQYF
few TRBJ2-1 TRBV27 - TGTGCCAGCAGTTCACCCGGGGGGCCTAGGAATGAGCAGTTCTTC CASSSPGGPRNEQFF
many TRBJ1-1 TRBV12-3/TRBV12-4 - TGTGCCTCCGGCTTCACTGAAGCTTTCTTT CASGFTEAFF